A single sample is the source of the 32 T cell receptor beta chains below, sequenced in a study of T cell responses to AZD1222 COVID-19 vaccine. Only in-frame clones appear in the TCRdb table, and some are missing; sequencing was by immunoSEQ multiplex PCR. This sample has under 130,000 clones, with roughly 90% found just once. The source was peripheral blood, collected on day 0 of AZD1222 vaccination. These receptors all come from an adult in good health.

The chain is built from TRBV4-1 and TRBJ2-4; D is possibly TRBD2 (6 bases). From germline, CDR1 is MGHRA and CDR2 YSYEKL. The V and J ends lost 1 base and 0 bases respectively, with 19 bases between them. The CDR3 is 19 residues long. The CDR3 DNA is TGCGCCAGCAGCCAAGGGGGGAGGAGGGTCTATTTAGCCAAAAACATTCAGTACTTC. Encoded protein: CASSQGGRRVYLAKNIQYF.

The chain links TRBV7-9 to TRBJ1-5; a weak D match, TRBD1 (6 bases). The CDR3 has 15 amino acids. V was cut by 4 bases and J by 2 bases, with 12 bases left in between. Germline V lookup: CDR1 SEHNR, CDR2 FQNEAQ (reference sequence). The CDR3: CASSWGAAGNQPQHF. The CDR3 nucleotides are TGTGCCAGCAGCTGGGGGGCAGCGGGCAATCAGCCCCAGCATTTT. The whole variable domain, filled in from reference TRBV7-9 and TRBJ1-5, reads DTGVSQNPRHKITKRGQNVTFRCDPISEHNRLYWYRQTLGQGPEFLTYFQNEAQLEKSRLLSDRFSAERPKGSFSTLEIQRTEQGDSAMYLCASSWGAAGNQPQHFGDGTRLSIL.

V is TRBV19 and J is TRBJ1-4; a weak D match, TRBD1 (6 bases). Germline lookup yields CDR1 LNHDA and CDR2 SQIVND (reference sequence). The CDR3 loop spans 14 amino acids. Trimming took 7 bases from V and 8 from J, leaving 17 bases between them. CDR3 in DNA: TGTGCCAGTAAACCCGGGACACCCACCGAAAAACTGTTTTTT. Encoded protein: CASKPGTPTEKLFF. The complete variable domain, with remaining parts taken from reference TRBV19 and TRBJ1-4, reads DGGITQSPKYLFRKEGQNVTLSCEQNLNHDAMYWYRQDPGQGLRLIYYSQIVNDFQKGDIAEGYSVSREKKESFPLTVTSAQKNPTAFYLCASKPGTPTEKLFFGSGTQLSVL.

This sequence joins TRBV3-1 (or the pseudogene TRBV3-2) and TRBJ2-7, with 7 bases identical to TRBD2. J was trimmed by 7 bases and V by 1 base; bases with no gene match: 7. Germline-derived CDR1 and CDR2 are LGHDT and YNNKEL (reference sequence). This CDR3 comprises 14 residues. This CDR3 is CASSQGTRIQEQYF. Written as DNA, the CDR3 is TGTGCCAGCAGCCAAGGGACTAGAATTCAGGAGCAGTACTTC.

This chain connects TRBV19 to TRBJ1-1; D call uncertain. V was cut by 3 bases and J by 1 base, with 6 bases left in between. In germline, CDR1 is LNHDA, CDR2 SQIVND (reference sequence). The CDR3 has 13 amino acids. The CDR3 coding sequence is TGTGCCAGTAGTATCTGGGGGAACACTGAAGCTTTCTTT. Protein sequence: CASSIWGNTEAFF.

The V gene is TRBV7-8, the J gene TRBJ2-7; TRBD2 matches 10 bases. This CDR3 has 15 amino acids. The V and J ends lost 5 bases and 4 bases, in that order; junction bases with no gene match: 8. Germline V lookup: CDR1 SGHVS, CDR2 FQNEAQ. CDR3 in amino acids: CASSVRTSGVYEQYF. CDR3 nucleotide sequence: TGTGCCAGCAGCGTACGGACTAGCGGCGTATACGAGCAGTACTTC.

The chain recombines TRBV3-1 (or the pseudogene TRBV3-2) with TRBJ2-3; D uncertain. V lost 0 bases to trimming and J lost 3 bases, with 7 bases between them. This CDR3 spans 14 amino acids. The germline V gene has CDR1 LGHDT and CDR2 YNNKEL (reference sequence). The CDR3: CASSQESGTDTQYF. In DNA, the CDR3 is TGTGCCAGCAGCCAAGAATCCGGGACAGATACGCAGTATTTT.

The CDR3 DNA follows: TGCGCCAGCAGCTTTTCGGACGACACTGAAGCTTTCTTT. It yields the protein CASSFSDDTEAFF. The chain is built from TRBV5-1 and TRBJ1-1; D remains unclear. The length of the CDR3 is 13 residues. V lost 2 bases to trimming and J lost 3 bases, with 8 bases between them. The germline V gene encodes CDR1 SGHRS and CDR2 YFSETQ.

The chain combines TRBV5-1 with TRBJ2-1, with D maybe TRBD2 (6 bases). Trimming pared 6 bases from V and 10 bases from J, leaving 17 bases between. Germline V gene sequence: CDR1 SGHRS, CDR2 YFSETQ. CDR3 length: 13 residues. The CDR3 loop is CASTLSPGLEQFF. The CDR3 DNA follows: TGCGCCAGCACCCTCTCCCCCGGACTAGAGCAGTTCTTC. The full variable domain, its missing parts supplied by reference TRBV5-1 and TRBJ2-1, is KAGVTQTPRYLIKTRGQQVTLSCSPISGHRSVSWYQQTPGQGLQFLFEYFSETQRNKGNFPGRFSGRQFSNSRSEMNVSTLELGDSALYLCASTLSPGLEQFFGPGTRLTVL.

CDR3 DNA: TGTGCCAGCAGTGAACTTGGCCCCGCTAATAATTCACCCCTCCACTTT. As protein: CASSELGPANNSPLHF. The rearrangement joins TRBV28 to TRBJ1-6, with D unclear. Germline-derived CDR1 and CDR2 are MDHEN and SYDVKM. Trimming pared 5 bases from V and 5 bases from J, leaving 16 bases between. The CDR3 is made up of 16 amino acids. The full variable domain, in which reference TRBV28 and TRBJ1-6 provide the parts outside the CDR3, is DVKVTQSSRYLVKRTGEKVFLECVQDMDHENMFWYRQDPGLGLRLIYFSYDVKMKEKGDIPEGYSVSREKKERFSLILESASTNQTSMYLCASSELGPANNSPLHFGNGTRLTVT.

The chain couples TRBV13 to TRBJ1-2, with a weak D call TRBD1 (6 bases). Germline V gene lookup returns CDR1 PRHDT and CDR2 FYEKMQ (reference sequence). The CDR3 is 17 amino acids. V lost 5 bases and J lost 2, with 21 bases in between. CDR3 nucleotide sequence: TGTGCCAGCAGCCCGACAGGTTGGTGGATGGAGAACTATGGCTACACCTTC. Protein: CASSPTGWWMENYGYTF.

The chain combines TRBV11-2 with TRBJ2-2, with D perhaps given as TRBD1 or TRBD2 (5 bases each). The CDR3 loop spans 16 amino acids. The germline gives CDR1 SGHAT, CDR2 FQNNGV. Trimming stripped 0 bases from V and 6 bases from J, with 14 bases between. The CDR3 is CASSLDTGARAGELFF. The CDR3 coding sequence is TGTGCCAGCAGCTTAGATACCGGGGCAAGGGCCGGGGAGCTGTTTTTT.

The J gene is TRBJ2-6, the V gene TRBV29-1; D is unclear. The length of the CDR3 is 16 residues. The germline V gene has CDR1 SQVTM and CDR2 ANQGSEA. V was trimmed by 5 bases and J by 0 bases, leaving 14 bases between them. The chain's CDR3 is CSVRFGSPSGANVLTF. Here the CDR3 DNA reads TGCAGCGTTCGCTTCGGGTCTCCCTCTGGGGCCAACGTCCTGACTTTC.

This clone came up a few times. The gene calls are TRBV3-1 (or the pseudogene TRBV3-2) and TRBJ2-1; TRBD2 might be the D (6 bases). CDR3 length equals 16 residues. Germline V lookup: CDR1 LGHDT, CDR2 YNNKEL (reference sequence). V was cut by 1 base and J by 4 bases, with 14 bases left in between. The CDR3 DNA reads TGTGCCAGCAGCCAAGGCCCGGGAGAGCTATACAATGAGCAGTTCTTC. Amino acids: CASSQGPGELYNEQFF.

J is TRBJ2-2 and V is TRBV2; either TRBD1 or TRBD2 may fit D (5 bases each). This CDR3 region has 15 residues. From germline, CDR1 is SNHLY and CDR2 FYNNEI. V was trimmed by 1 base and J by 4 bases, leaving 10 bases between them. The chain's CDR3 is CASSEVFGATGELFF. As DNA, the CDR3 is TGTGCCAGCAGTGAAGTTTTCGGGGCCACCGGGGAGCTGTTTTTT.

The chain combines TRBV9 with TRBJ2-3; no reliable D call. The CDR3 extends over 14 amino acids. Germline assignment: CDR1 SGDLS and CDR2 YYNGEE. Trimming took off 2 bases at V and 0 bases at J, with 7 bases between the two ends. The chain's CDR3 is CASSVLASTDTQYF. CDR3 coding DNA: TGTGCCAGCAGCGTTTTGGCTAGCACAGATACGCAGTATTTT.

This chain joins TRBV5-1 and TRBJ2-5; TRBD2 might be the D (5 bases). V was clipped by 4 bases and J by 5 bases, with 18 bases between them. The CDR3 spans 15 residues. Germline CDR1 reads SGHRS; CDR2 reads YFSETQ. CDR3 loop: CASSPAGLASETQYF. CDR3 DNA: TGCGCCAGCAGCCCGGCCGGGCTAGCCAGTGAGACCCAGTACTTC.

J is TRBJ2-1 and V is TRBV28, with 10 bases matching TRBD2. Per germline, CDR1 MDHEN and CDR2 SYDVKM. This CDR3 has 16 residues. The V segment lost 4 bases and the J segment 3 bases; nucleotides outside the gene matches: 6. Here the CDR3 DNA reads TGTGCCAGCAGTTGGATAGCGGGAGGCGGCTACAATGAGCAGTTCTTC. Protein sequence: CASSWIAGGGYNEQFF.

The chain recombines TRBV6-5 with TRBJ1-2; D is unclear. Trimming cost V 7 bases and J 8 bases, with 20 bases left between them. The CDR3 has 14 amino acids. CDR1 is MNHEY, CDR2 SVGAGI, per germline. The DNA for the CDR3 is TGTGCCAGCACCAAATACGGTCGCCCCGGCGGCTACACCTTC. Translated, it gives CASTKYGRPGGYTF.

The gene calls are TRBV29-1 and TRBJ2-7; D perhaps matches TRBD1 (5 bases). V was cut by 3 bases and J by 5 bases, with 17 bases left in between. The CDR3 has 14 residues. Per the germline V gene, CDR1 is SQVTM and CDR2 is ANQGSEA. The CDR3 protein is CSVEGLGRRNEQYF. The CDR3 DNA is TGCAGCGTTGAGGGGCTGGGCCGCCGAAACGAGCAGTACTTC.

V is TRBV12-3 or TRBV12-4 and J is TRBJ1-2; D not resolved. The CDR3 is 11 amino acids. Trimming stripped 6 bases from V and 2 bases from J, with 4 bases between. As DNA, the CDR3 is TGTGCCAGCAGACAGAACTATGGCTACACCTTC. It yields the protein CASRQNYGYTF.

The rearrangement uses TRBV10-2 and TRBJ1-2; 7 bases match TRBD1. V trimming: 8 bases; J trimming: 0 bases; junction bases outside the gene matches: 9. Germline loops: CDR1 WSHSY, CDR2 SAAADI. CDR3 length: 15 amino acids. The CDR3 here is CASQRGRGTNYGYTF. CDR3 DNA: TGCGCCAGCCAGAGGGGCAGGGGGACTAACTATGGCTACACCTTC.

The CDR3 DNA reads as TGTGCCAGCCGTCGGGACACCTCCGGGAGTGAGCAGTACTTC. Its translation is CASRRDTSGSEQYF. The J gene is TRBJ2-7, the V gene TRBV18, with D perhaps assigned TRBD1 or TRBD2 (6 bases each). This CDR3 is built from 14 residues. CDR1 is KGHSH and CDR2 is LQKENI in the germline V gene. V lost 8 bases and J lost 7, with 21 bases in between.

This chain connects TRBV28 to TRBJ1-5; D may be TRBD1 (5 bases). The CDR3 is 16 residues long. Germline V CDR1 and CDR2: MDHEN, SYDVKM. V lost 6 bases to trimming and J lost 2 bases, with 17 bases between them. The CDR3 coding sequence is TGTGCCAGCAGGTCCGCCGCAGGGTTGGGCAATCAGCCCCAGCATTTT. Protein product: CASRSAAGLGNQPQHF.

Comments on this clone: The junction and the germline gene differ at one end; a read error may be behind it. V gene TRBV7-7 combines with J gene TRBJ2-2, with D uncertain. Per the germline V gene, CDR1 is SSHAT and CDR2 is FNYEAQ (reference sequence). The CDR3 totals 13 residues. The CDR3 DNA sequence: TGTGCTAGCAGCTTGGAGAGAGGTGGGGAGCTGTTTTTT. Translated: CASSLERGGELFF.

V and J are TRBV7-9 and TRBJ2-7, with TRBD1 as a possible D gene (6 bases). The germline V gene has CDR1 SEHNR and CDR2 FQNEAQ (reference sequence). Trimming pared 4 bases from V and 3 bases from J, leaving 10 bases between. There are 13 residues in the CDR3. CDR3 DNA sequence: TGTGCCAGCAGCTACCGGACAGTCTACGAGCAGTACTTC. As protein: CASSYRTVYEQYF.

V is TRBV4-3 and J is TRBJ2-5, with 9 bases identical to TRBD1. The J segment lost 4 bases and the V segment lost 4 bases, leaving 7 bases of the junction unmatched. The CDR3 length is 15 residues. CDR1 and CDR2 (germline): LGHNA, YSLEER. The CDR3 here is CASSPGDRDIETQYF. DNA for the CDR3: TGCGCCAGCAGCCCAGGGGACAGGGACATAGAGACCCAGTACTTC.

The chain combines TRBV12-5 with TRBJ2-1; D might be TRBD2 (6 bases). The germline V and J ends were trimmed by 0 bases and 3 bases, with 15 bases remaining between them. There are 17 residues in the CDR3. The germline V gene encodes CDR1 LGHNT and CDR2 FRNRAP. This CDR3 reads CASGLVAGGRYYNEQFF. In DNA, the CDR3 is TGTGCTAGTGGTTTGGTAGCCGGGGGTCGCTACTACAATGAGCAGTTCTTC.

The rearrangement links TRBV18 to TRBJ2-7, with TRBD1 matching 7 bases. The CDR3 contains 14 residues. The V segment lost 6 bases and the J segment 2 bases; nucleotides outside the gene matches: 7. Germline V gives CDR1 KGHSH, CDR2 LQKENI. CDR3 region: CASSSGGAAYEQYF. The CDR3 bases are TGTGCCAGCTCGTCAGGGGGAGCTGCCTACGAGCAGTACTTC.

DNA for the CDR3: TGTGCCAGCAGTTTGACCTCCAAATTCCACGAGCAGTACTTC. This translates into CASSLTSKFHEQYF. This chain uses TRBV28 with TRBJ2-7; D ambiguous. Germline V CDR1 and CDR2: MDHEN, SYDVKM. Trimming stripped 3 bases from V and 5 bases from J, with 14 bases between. This CDR3 has 14 residues.

The chain employs TRBV2 and TRBJ2-3; 9 nucleotides line up with TRBD1. Germline loops: CDR1 SNHLY, CDR2 FYNNEI. This CDR3 is 14 amino acids long. The V segment lost 6 bases and the J segment 2 bases; nucleotides outside the gene matches: 3. The CDR3 DNA follows: TGTGCCAGCAGGACAGGGGGATCCACAGATACGCAGTATTTT. It translates to CASRTGGSTDTQYF.

The chain has TRBV27 and TRBJ2-7, with D tentatively TRBD1 or TRBD2 (5 bases each). Between the trimmed V and J ends, which lost 2 bases and 5 bases, there was a span of 10 bases. Germline V gene sequence: CDR1 MNHEY, CDR2 SMNVEV (reference sequence). The CDR3 has 13 residues. CDR3 amino acids: CASSLRGDHEQYF. The CDR3, as DNA: TGTGCCAGCAGTTTAAGAGGGGACCACGAGCAGTACTTC.